The clone carrying this TCR beta chain was recorded many times. Its specificity is unknown. This entry belongs to a study of glioma-infiltrating T cells. Study-wide findings and caveats: Tissue and blood shared very few CDR3 sequences. Gliomas, especially low-grade, showed above-expected tissue-blood divergence; non-neoplastic patients showed below.

The length of the CDR3 is 12 residues. Germline V gives CDR1 MGHRA, CDR2 YSYEKL. Between the trimmed V and J ends, which lost 3 bases and 6 bases, there was a span of 8 bases. Amplification of TCR alpha and beta CDR3 regions from RNA used iRepertoire nested multiplex PCR. One-step reverse transcription and amplification started from around 100-400 ng of tissue mRNA or PBMC total RNA. TCRdb reprocessed the multiplex PCR reads with MiXCR, giving one entry per CDR3 protein. The table lists fewer than 250,000 distinct CDR3 sequences, roughly a third of them singletons. The clonotype was recovered from a human donor with low-grade glioma or glioblastoma, undergoing nonglioma brain surgery, or in good health (not recorded which). The chain links TRBV4-1 to TRBJ1-2, with TRBD1 as a possible D gene (5 bases). Sequencing was done on a sample of glioma tissue, nonneoplastic brain tissue, or PBMCs (not recorded which). In DNA, the CDR3 is TGCGCCAGCAGCCAGGGGACGGATGGCTACACCTTC. The encoded protein is CASSQGTDGYTF.